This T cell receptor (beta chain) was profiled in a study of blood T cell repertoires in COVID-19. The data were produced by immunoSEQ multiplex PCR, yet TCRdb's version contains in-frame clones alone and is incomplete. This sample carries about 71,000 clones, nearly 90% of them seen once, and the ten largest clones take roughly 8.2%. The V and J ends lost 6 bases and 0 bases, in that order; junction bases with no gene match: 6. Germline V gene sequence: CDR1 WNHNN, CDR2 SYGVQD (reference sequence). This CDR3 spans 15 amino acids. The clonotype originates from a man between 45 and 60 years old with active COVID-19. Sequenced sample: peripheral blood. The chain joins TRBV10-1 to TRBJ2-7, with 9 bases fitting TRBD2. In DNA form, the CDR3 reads TGCGCCAGCAGGACCCTAGCGGGACTCTCCTACGAGCAGTACTTC. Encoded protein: CASRTLAGLSYEQYF.